This entry lists 11 T cell receptor beta chains sequenced from one sample in a study of cytomegalovirus exposure and HLA in healthy donors. Primers included in the PCR were 60 Vbeta and 13 Jbeta primers. Only in-frame clones appear in the TCRdb table, and some are missing; sequencing was by immunoSEQ multiplex PCR. The sample gives over 150,000 clones, around 85% of which show up once; about 4.6% is in the top ten. Specimen: PBMCs. The receptors were gathered from a man in his forties in good health and CMV-seronegative.

The chain couples TRBV7-2 to TRBJ1-6, with D uncertain. CDR3 length: 16 residues. The germline V gene encodes CDR1 SGHTA and CDR2 FQGNSA. The ends were cut back, 3 bases at V and 1 base at J, with 10 bases in the middle. CDR3 nucleotides: TGTGCCAGCAGCTTCTCGGGGTATTCCTATAATTCACCCCTCCACTTT. Translated, it gives CASSFSGYSYNSPLHF.

The chain is built from TRBV2 and TRBJ2-1; 8 nucleotides match TRBD2. Trimming removed 6 bases from V and 2 bases from J; junction bases left unmatched: 6. Germline-derived CDR1 and CDR2 are SNHLY and FYNNEI. The CDR3 has 15 amino acids. The CDR3 region has the DNA TGTGCCAGCAGGGGTAGCGGGGTCGCCTACAATGAGCAGTTCTTC. This codes for CASRGSGVAYNEQFF.

This chain connects TRBV10-1 to TRBJ2-1, with 7 bases matching TRBD2. Unmatched junction bases numbered 6, after V lost 3 bases and J lost 4 bases. The CDR3 is 15 amino acids. Germline lookup yields CDR1 WNHNN and CDR2 SYGVQD (reference sequence). Here the CDR3 DNA reads TGCGCCAGCAGTGATTTGCGGGGGTTATACAATGAGCAGTTCTTC. It specifies CASSDLRGLYNEQFF.

This clone was counted only a few times. The chain employs TRBV11-2 and TRBJ1-1; D unclear. The CDR3 is 13 amino acids. V lost 7 bases and J lost 1, with 10 bases in between. Per germline, CDR1 SGHAT and CDR2 FQNNGV. CDR3 loop: CASTQARNTEAFF. In nucleotides, the CDR3 is TGTGCCAGCACCCAAGCAAGGAACACTGAAGCTTTCTTT.

The J gene is TRBJ2-2, the V gene TRBV7-3, with 9 bases aligning to TRBD2. Per germline, CDR1 SGHTA and CDR2 FQGTGA. V lost 4 bases and J lost 2; bases outside the gene matches: 2. CDR3 length equals 15 residues. This CDR3 is CASSSGTSNTGELFF. In DNA, the CDR3 is TGTGCCAGCAGCTCCGGGACTAGCAACACCGGGGAGCTGTTTTTT.

J is TRBJ1-1 and V is TRBV5-4; D is unclear. Trimming pared 4 bases from V and 1 base from J, leaving 11 bases between. The CDR3 contains 14 residues. CDR1 SGHNT and CDR2 YYREEE come from the germline V gene (reference sequence). The CDR3 nucleotides are TGTGCCAGCAGCCTGGATCCCGGGAACACTGAAGCTTTCTTT. It is translated as CASSLDPGNTEAFF.

DNA for the CDR3: TGTGCCATCAGTGGGGAATCCAGGGGGCGGACAGATACGCAGTATTTT. Its translation: CAISGESRGRTDTQYF. The chain recombines TRBV10-3 with TRBJ2-3; 8 bases are a match to TRBD1. Trimming removed 4 bases from V and 3 bases from J; junction bases left unmatched: 9. The length of the CDR3 is 16 residues. Germline V gene data show CDR1 as ENHRY and CDR2 as SYGVKD.

The chain combines TRBV10-3 with TRBJ1-2; a possible D gene is TRBD1 (5 bases). Germline lookup yields CDR1 ENHRY and CDR2 SYGVKD. Trimming cost V 7 bases and J 4 bases, with 16 bases left between them. CDR3 length: 14 residues. CDR3 sequence reads: CAITADPTVYGYTF. CDR3 DNA: TGTGCCATCACCGCAGACCCGACAGTCTATGGCTACACCTTC.

The chain joins TRBV27 to TRBJ1-2, with 10 bases fitting TRBD1. The CDR3 sequence is 13 residues long. Germline V lookup: CDR1 MNHEY, CDR2 SMNVEV (reference sequence). With V trimmed by 4 bases and J by 8 bases, 4 bases remained unmatched. CDR3 protein: CASSSGQGEGYTF. The CDR3 coding sequence is TGTGCCAGCAGTTCCGGACAGGGGGAGGGCTACACCTTC.

This clone was counted only a few times. An end of the junction does not agree with germline; a read error may underlie this. This chain uses TRBV5-4 with TRBJ2-6; D is undetermined. The CDR3 runs to 16 residues. Germline loops: CDR1 SGHNT, CDR2 YYREEE (reference sequence). CDR3 sequence (DNA): TGCGCCAGCAGCCAAGATTCAGGCTCTGGGGCCAACGTCCTGACTTTC. Translating it yields CASSQDSGSGANVLTF.

This clone was seen once. The chain recombines TRBV29-1 with TRBJ2-3; 11 nucleotides align to TRBD2. The CDR3 is 15 residues long. Trimming cost V 2 bases and J 2 bases; bases outside gene matches: 3. Per germline, CDR1 SQVTM and CDR2 ANQGSEA. For the CDR3, the DNA is TGCAGCGTTGAAAGACTAGCGGGACACACAGATACGCAGTATTTT. The encoded protein is CSVERLAGHTDTQYF.